These 15 T cell receptor beta chains were sequenced from one sample in a study of radiotherapy plus CTLA-4 blockade in lung cancer. Libraries were prepared by immunoSEQ multiplex PCR; TCRdb keeps only in-frame clonotypes and omits some of them. This table has about 80,000 clones, approximately 86% appearing once. Specimen: peripheral blood, collected from a patient treated with radiotherapy plus ipilimumab. These receptor sequences come from a human donor with non-small cell lung cancer who had a partial response to radiotherapy plus ipilimumab.

The chain uses TRBV6-1 and TRBJ1-5; D ambiguous. The V gene lost 8 bases and the J gene lost 4 bases, with 18 bases spanning the gap. This CDR3 is built from 15 residues. CDR1 and CDR2 (germline): MNHNS, SASEGT. CDR3 region: CASRVITRGNQPQHF. The CDR3 DNA reads TGTGCCAGCCGGGTGATCACCCGGGGAAATCAGCCCCAGCATTTT.

The rearrangement links TRBV5-6 to TRBJ1-2; D is unclear. V lost 0 bases to trimming and J lost 3 bases, with 15 bases between them. The CDR3 has 16 residues. Germline CDR1 and CDR2: SGHDT and YYEEEE. The CDR3 is CASSLGSGGGHYGYTF. CDR3 nucleotides: TGTGCCAGCAGCTTGGGGTCGGGAGGAGGGCACTATGGCTACACCTTC.

DNA for the CDR3: TGTGCCAGCAGCGCAGATCTGACAGTTAACTATGGCTACACCTTC. This sequence encodes CASSADLTVNYGYTF. This rearrangement joins TRBV9 to TRBJ1-2, with a tentative D call TRBD1 (5 bases). This CDR3 is built from 15 residues. CDR1 is SGDLS and CDR2 is YYNGEE in the germline V gene. The V end lost 3 bases, the J end lost 1 base, and 13 bases lay between the germline ends.

This clone was seen once. This rearrangement joins TRBV28 to TRBJ1-2; D gene uncertain. Germline V gives CDR1 MDHEN, CDR2 SYDVKM. The V and J ends lost 2 bases and 5 bases respectively, with 3 bases between them. CDR3 size: 11 residues. The CDR3 protein is CASSLRYGYTF. CDR3 DNA: TGTGCCAGCAGTTTACGGTATGGCTACACCTTC.

J is TRBJ2-7 and V is TRBV28; D unclear. CDR1 and CDR2 (germline): MDHEN, SYDVKM. V lost 6 bases, J lost 2 bases, and 8 bases lay in between. The CDR3 runs 12 residues. As DNA, the CDR3 is TGTGCCAGCAGATCACTCGCCTACGAGCAGTACTTC. Its translation is CASRSLAYEQYF.

V is TRBV6-5 and J is TRBJ2-3; D unresolved. The CDR3 has 12 amino acids. V lost 5 bases and J 5 bases, leaving 8 bases between the germline ends. CDR1 and CDR2 from the germline V gene are MNHEY and SVGAGI. CDR3 sequence: CASSEHQDTQYF. DNA of the CDR3: TGTGCCAGCAGTGAACATCAAGATACGCAGTATTTT.

The chain joins TRBV6-4 to TRBJ2-7; a possible D gene is TRBD2 (5 bases). Germline CDR1 and CDR2: MRHNA and SNTAGT. Between the trimmed V and J ends, which lost 7 bases and 2 bases, there was a span of 15 bases. The CDR3 extends over 14 amino acids. The CDR3 DNA reads as TGTGCCAGCACTCGAGGGTATTTTCCCTACGAGCAGTACTTC. It translates to CASTRGYFPYEQYF.

This clone was counted a single time. The rearrangement joins TRBV7-2 to TRBJ2-7; weak D call: TRBD1 (6 bases). Trimming took off 5 bases at V and 2 bases at J, with 13 bases between the two ends. The CDR3 loop spans 14 amino acids. Germline V lookup: CDR1 SGHTA, CDR2 FQGNSA. The CDR3 loop is CASSPMGATYEQYF. The CDR3 coding sequence is TGTGCCAGCAGCCCAATGGGGGCCACCTACGAGCAGTACTTC.

The rearrangement joins TRBV5-4 to TRBJ2-1, with 8 bases aligning to TRBD2. CDR1 is SGHNT and CDR2 is YYREEE in the germline V gene (reference sequence). This CDR3 is built from 14 residues. The J segment lost 6 bases and the V segment lost 3 bases, leaving 5 bases of the junction unmatched. DNA of the CDR3: TGTGCCAGCAGCTCTCGACTAGCGTCCAATGAGCAGTTCTTC. This gives the protein CASSSRLASNEQFF.

This chain joins TRBV5-1 and TRBJ1-2; weak D call: TRBD1 (5 bases). Between the trimmed V and J ends, which lost 4 bases and 2 bases, there was a span of 15 bases. CDR3 length: 15 residues. From germline, CDR1 is SGHRS and CDR2 YFSETQ. CDR3 DNA: TGCGCCAGCAGCCCCCCCTGGGGCAGCAACTATGGCTACACCTTC. Translating gives CASSPPWGSNYGYTF. The variable domain in full, completed from reference TRBV5-1 and TRBJ1-2, reads KAGVTQTPRYLIKTRGQQVTLSCSPISGHRSVSWYQQTPGQGLQFLFEYFSETQRNKGNFPGRFSGRQFSNSRSEMNVSTLELGDSALYLCASSPPWGSNYGYTFGSGTRLTVV.

The chain recombines TRBV5-3 with TRBJ2-2; 7 bases are shared with TRBD2. TRBV5-3 falls under the ORF class, with uncertain function. V lost 7 bases and J lost 4; bases outside the gene matches: 22. The CDR3 length is 19 residues. The CDR3 is CARVLSQLRERRSTGELFF. DNA for the CDR3: TGTGCCAGAGTACTTTCCCAATTGCGGGAGAGGCGGAGCACCGGGGAGCTGTTTTTT.

The chain recombines TRBV18 with TRBJ1-1; no reliable D call. CDR1 and CDR2 (germline): KGHSH, LQKENI. The V gene lost 1 base and the J gene lost 7 bases, with 10 bases spanning the gap. The CDR3 consists of 13 residues. The CDR3 sequence is CASSPRPHLEAFF. The DNA for the CDR3 is TGTGCCAGCTCACCACGGCCACACCTTGAAGCTTTCTTT.

This chain links TRBV5-4 with TRBJ1-2, with 9 nucleotides matching TRBD1. The CDR3 totals 16 residues. The V and J ends lost 4 bases and 5 bases, in that order; junction bases with no gene match: 12. From germline, CDR1 is SGHNT and CDR2 YYREEE (reference sequence). The CDR3 DNA follows: TGTGCCAGCAGCGCAAGTTCCGGGACAGGGTGGTATGGCTACACCTTC. Translated, it gives CASSASSGTGWYGYTF.

This chain joins TRBV7-9 and TRBJ2-3; 7 bases are shared with TRBD2. The CDR3 runs to 15 residues. With 2 bases clipped from V and 6 bases from J, the junction kept 8 bases outside the gene matches. The germline CDR1 and CDR2 sequences are SEHNR and FQNEAQ (reference sequence). The CDR3 spells CASSLSRGSGDTQYF. The CDR3 DNA is TGTGCCAGCAGCTTATCTCGCGGGAGTGGGGATACGCAGTATTTT.

The sample holds a few counts of this clone. V is TRBV10-1 and J is TRBJ1-1; D not certain. The CDR3 extends over 14 amino acids. Trimming pared 2 bases from V and 1 base from J, leaving 8 bases between. The germline V gene has CDR1 WNHNN and CDR2 SYGVQD (reference sequence). For the CDR3, the DNA is TGCGCCAGCAGTGAGGGAGGGCAGAACACTGAAGCTTTCTTT. The encoded protein is CASSEGGQNTEAFF.